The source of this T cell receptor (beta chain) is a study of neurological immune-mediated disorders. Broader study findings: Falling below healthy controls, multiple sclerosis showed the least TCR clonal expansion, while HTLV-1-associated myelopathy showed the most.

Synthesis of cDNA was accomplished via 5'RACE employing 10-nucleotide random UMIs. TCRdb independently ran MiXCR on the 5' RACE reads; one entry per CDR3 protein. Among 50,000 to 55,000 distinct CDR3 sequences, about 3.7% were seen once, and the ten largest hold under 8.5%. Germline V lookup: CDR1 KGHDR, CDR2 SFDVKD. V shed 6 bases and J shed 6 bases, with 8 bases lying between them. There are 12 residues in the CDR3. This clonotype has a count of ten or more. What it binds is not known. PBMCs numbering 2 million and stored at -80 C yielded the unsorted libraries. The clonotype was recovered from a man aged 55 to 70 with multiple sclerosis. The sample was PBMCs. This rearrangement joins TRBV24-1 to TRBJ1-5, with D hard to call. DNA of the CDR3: TGTGCCACCAGTCAACCGGGTCAGCCCCAGCATTTT. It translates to CATSQPGQPQHF.